These 15 T cell receptor beta chains came from one sample sequenced in a study of blood T cell repertoires in COVID-19. Sequenced by immunoSEQ multiplex PCR; TCRdb stores in-frame clones only, minus some. The table includes fewer than 70,000 clones, roughly 79% detected once. The sequenced sample consisted of peripheral blood. Source of these receptors: a human donor in a cohort sampled during active COVID-19.

The chain has TRBV7-3 and TRBJ2-3; 9 bases are a match to TRBD1. V trimming: 2 bases; J trimming: 6 bases; junction bases outside the gene matches: 3. CDR1 and CDR2 (germline): SGHTA, FQGTGA. CDR3 length: 14 amino acids. CDR3 sequence reads: CASSLSGTGDTQYF. CDR3 bases: TGTGCCAGCAGCTTATCTGGGACAGGGGATACGCAGTATTTT.

CDR3 DNA sequence: TGTGCCAGCAGCCTCCGGCCGAGGTTAGAGTACGAGCAGTACTTC. Protein sequence: CASSLRPRLEYEQYF. The chain joins TRBV3-1 (or the pseudogene TRBV3-2) to TRBJ2-7, with no clear D. Germline values: CDR1 LGHDT, CDR2 YNNKEL (reference sequence). Between the trimmed V and J ends, which lost 4 bases and 4 bases, there was a span of 17 bases. The CDR3 is made up of 15 amino acids.

The V and J genes are TRBV18 and TRBJ2-7; D gene unclear. V shed 6 bases and J shed 3 bases, with 9 bases lying between them. Germline values: CDR1 KGHSH, CDR2 LQKENI. The CDR3 is 12 amino acids. CDR3 sequence (DNA): TGTGCCAGCTCCGCGGTGGGCTACGAGCAGTACTTC. The encoded protein is CASSAVGYEQYF. The whole variable domain, filled in from reference TRBV18 and TRBJ2-7, reads NAGVMQNPRHLVRRRGQEARLRCSPMKGHSHVYWYRQLPEEGLKFMVYLQKENIIDESGMPKERFSAEFPKEGPSILRIQQVVRGDSAAYFCASSAVGYEQYFGPGTRLTVT.

The gene calls are TRBV12-3 or TRBV12-4 and TRBJ1-6, with a weak D call TRBD1 (5 bases). This CDR3 region has 13 residues. Trimming pared 0 bases from V and 10 bases from J, leaving 7 bases between. The CDR3 nucleotides are TGTGCCAGCAGTTTAGCTGCAGGGTCACCCCTCCACTTT. Translated: CASSLAAGSPLHF.

The chain combines TRBV15 with TRBJ2-7; possible D gene TRBD2, 6 bases. From germline, CDR1 is LNHNV and CDR2 YYDKDF (reference sequence). The CDR3 loop spans 13 amino acids. V lost 6 bases to trimming and J lost 2 bases, with 11 bases between them. Here the CDR3 DNA reads TGTGCCACCAGTCGCGGGATAACCTACGAGCAGTACTTC. Translated: CATSRGITYEQYF.

This clone has a handful of counts. The chain recombines TRBV19 with TRBJ2-6, with D maybe TRBD1 (5 bases). The CDR3 length is 14 residues. Germline V lookup: CDR1 LNHDA, CDR2 SQIVND (reference sequence). V was clipped by 4 bases and J by 3 bases, with 7 bases between them. CDR3 sequence: CASSTTGGANVLTF. The CDR3, as DNA: TGTGCCAGTAGTACAACAGGTGGGGCCAACGTCCTGACTTTC.

The chain recombines TRBV5-1 with TRBJ1-1; D gene unclear. CDR3 length: 14 amino acids. CDR1 is SGHRS and CDR2 is YFSETQ in the germline V gene. The V end lost 2 bases, the J end lost 0 bases, and 8 bases lay between the germline ends. In DNA, the CDR3 is TGCGCCAGCAGCTTCGAGGCTATGAACACTGAAGCTTTCTTT. Protein sequence: CASSFEAMNTEAFF.

The rearrangement joins TRBV2 to TRBJ1-2; a possible D gene is TRBD1 (5 bases). CDR1 and CDR2 (germline): SNHLY, FYNNEI. Trimming shortened V by 4 bases and J by 2 bases, and 11 bases separated the two germline ends. There are 14 residues in the CDR3. As DNA, the CDR3 is TGTGCCAGCAGTGTGGGGCAGATAAACTATGGCTACACCTTC. Translating gives CASSVGQINYGYTF.

This clone was detected ten times or more. The chain employs TRBV7-9 and TRBJ2-7, with D possibly TRBD2 on 7 matching bases. There are 16 residues in the CDR3. V was trimmed by 1 base and J by 6 bases, leaving 19 bases between them. Germline V gene data show CDR1 as SEHNR and CDR2 as FQNEAQ (reference sequence). In DNA form, the CDR3 reads TGTGCCAGCAGCTTAGTTCAGCCGGGGGGCGGGTCCGAGCAGTACTTC. The encoded protein is CASSLVQPGGGSEQYF. Complete variable domain (other parts from reference TRBV7-9 and TRBJ2-7): DTGVSQNPRHKITKRGQNVTFRCDPISEHNRLYWYRQTLGQGPEFLTYFQNEAQLEKSRLLSDRFSAERPKGSFSTLEIQRTEQGDSAMYLCASSLVQPGGGSEQYFGPGTRLTVT.

This chain connects TRBV5-6 to TRBJ1-2, with D unresolved. The CDR3 runs 14 residues. The V gene's germline CDR1 is SGHDT and CDR2 YYEEEE. V was trimmed by 0 bases and J by 8 bases, leaving 14 bases between them. The CDR3 here is CASSLGERMEGYTF. The DNA for the CDR3 is TGTGCCAGCAGCTTGGGGGAGAGGATGGAGGGCTACACCTTC.

Only one count was recorded for this clone. The V call is TRBV6-5, the J call TRBJ1-2; unclear D gene. V was pared by 2 bases and J by 4 bases, with 8 bases between. CDR3 size: 13 residues. The germline V gene has CDR1 MNHEY and CDR2 SVGAGI. This CDR3 is CASSYEPPYGYTF. The CDR3 DNA sequence: TGTGCCAGCAGTTACGAGCCCCCCTATGGCTACACCTTC.

The chain has TRBV14 and TRBJ2-1, with D maybe TRBD2 (6 bases). Trimming stripped 3 bases from V and 6 bases from J, with 9 bases between. This CDR3 region has 13 residues. Germline V gene lookup returns CDR1 SGHDN and CDR2 FVKESK. CDR3 nucleotide sequence: TGTGCCAGCAGCCAGGGACTGATCAATGAGCAGTTCTTC. It is translated as CASSQGLINEQFF.

This clone was seen just once. V and J are TRBV4-1 and TRBJ2-5; 12 nucleotides line up with TRBD2. The CDR3 has 15 amino acids. V dropped 4 bases and J dropped 1; count of bases not matched to a gene: 1. CDR1 and CDR2 from the germline V gene are MGHRA and YSYEKL. The CDR3 loop is CASSRTSGTQETQYF. The CDR3 DNA reads as TGCGCCAGCAGCCGGACTAGCGGGACCCAAGAGACCCAGTACTTC.

This clone was recorded once. The J gene is TRBJ2-7, the V gene TRBV9; 10 bases map to TRBD2. The germline gives CDR1 SGDLS, CDR2 YYNGEE. The CDR3 has 15 residues. V gave up 4 bases and J gave up 4 bases; unmatched junction bases: 8. This chain's CDR3 is CASSPRPGLAYEQYF. The CDR3 coding sequence is TGTGCCAGCAGCCCCCGGCCGGGACTAGCGTACGAGCAGTACTTC. Full variable domain (missing parts from reference TRBV9 and TRBJ2-7): DSGVTQTPKHLITATGQRVTLRCSPRSGDLSVYWYQQSLDQGLQFLIQYYNGEERAKGNILERFSAQQFPDLHSELNLSSLELGDSALYFCASSPRPGLAYEQYFGPGTRLTVT.

The chain couples TRBV7-9 to TRBJ2-7; D possibly corresponds to TRBD1 (6 bases). This CDR3 has 13 amino acids. V lost 4 bases and J lost 2, with 9 bases in between. The germline V gene has CDR1 SEHNR and CDR2 FQNEAQ (reference sequence). The CDR3 here is CASSSPGAYEQYF. The CDR3 region has the DNA TGTGCCAGCAGCTCCCCAGGGGCCTACGAGCAGTACTTC. Using reference TRBV7-9 and TRBJ2-7 for the parts outside the CDR3, the full variable domain is DTGVSQNPRHKITKRGQNVTFRCDPISEHNRLYWYRQTLGQGPEFLTYFQNEAQLEKSRLLSDRFSAERPKGSFSTLEIQRTEQGDSAMYLCASSSPGAYEQYFGPGTRLTVT.